This is a list of T cell receptor beta chains from one sample in a study of T cell responses to AZD1222 COVID-19 vaccine. TCRdb keeps only in-frame clones here, not all; method: immunoSEQ multiplex PCR. The sample yields about 170,000 clones, roughly 92% seen once. The sample consisted of peripheral blood, taken on day 0 of AZD1222 vaccination. All receptors come from an adult in good health. CDR3s include the opening cysteine and the closing phenylalanine or tryptophan. The order of the fields is D gene, V gene, clone size, J gene, CDR3 DNA, CDR3 protein. D genes are given only for firm matches. Not every row has a clone size; where given, it reads once, few, many or a size class.

D gene: NA
V gene: TRBV5-6
clone size: NA
J gene: TRBJ1-5
CDR3 DNA: TGTGCCAGCAGCTCTCAGCCCAATCAGCCCCAGCATTTT
CDR3 protein: CASSSQPNQPQHF

D gene: TRBD1
V gene: TRBV9
clone size: NA
J gene: TRBJ1-4
CDR3 DNA: TGTGCCAGCAGCCGAGACAGGGTGAATCGGGGACTGTTTTTT
CDR3 protein: CASSRDRVNRGLFF

D gene: TRBD2
V gene: TRBV2
clone size: NA
J gene: TRBJ2-7
CDR3 DNA: TGTGCCAGCTCTGCTGTAAACGTAGCGGGATTATCCGAGCAGTACTTC
CDR3 protein: CASSAVNVAGLSEQYF

D gene: NA
V gene: TRBV3-1/TRBV3-2
clone size: NA
J gene: TRBJ1-1
CDR3 DNA: TGTGCCAGCAGCCAAGCCCGGGCCAACACTGAAGCTTTCTTT
CDR3 protein: CASSQARANTEAFF

D gene: TRBD1
V gene: TRBV15
clone size: NA
J gene: TRBJ1-2
CDR3 DNA: TGTGCCACCAGCAGAGTAGGCGGACAGGGAGCCTATGGCTACACCTTC
CDR3 protein: CATSRVGGQGAYGYTF

D gene: NA
V gene: TRBV7-6
clone size: NA
J gene: TRBJ2-2
CDR3 DNA: TGTGCCAGCAGCTTACTTCCCGCGAACACCGGGGAGCTGTTTTTT
CDR3 protein: CASSLLPANTGELFF

D gene: TRBD1
V gene: TRBV2
clone size: NA
J gene: TRBJ1-1
CDR3 DNA: TGTGCCAGCGGCGGTCAGGGGGCCACTGAAGCTTTCTTT
CDR3 protein: CASGGQGATEAFF

D gene: NA
V gene: TRBV7-3
clone size: once
J gene: TRBJ2-1
CDR3 DNA: TGTGCCAGCAGCTTAACGATGGGGGGTCCCCATGAGCAGTTCTTC
CDR3 protein: CASSLTMGGPHEQFF

D gene: NA
V gene: TRBV7-6
clone size: NA
J gene: TRBJ2-7
CDR3 DNA: TGTGCCAGCAGCCTGGCGGGGGCAGCCTACGAGCAGTACTTC
CDR3 protein: CASSLAGAAYEQYF

D gene: NA
V gene: TRBV2
clone size: NA
J gene: TRBJ1-1
CDR3 DNA: TGTGCCAGCAGTGAATCGGCAGCGGGCACTGAAGCTTTCTTT
CDR3 protein: CASSESAAGTEAFF

D gene: TRBD1
V gene: TRBV7-9
clone size: NA
J gene: TRBJ1-1
CDR3 DNA: TGTGCCAGCAGCTTGACAGGGGCGGGCACTGAAGCTTTCTTT
CDR3 protein: CASSLTGAGTEAFF

D gene: NA
V gene: TRBV5-1
clone size: NA
J gene: TRBJ2-1
CDR3 DNA: TGCGCCAGCAGCCCAGGCCAGTCCTACAATGAGCAGTTCTTC
CDR3 protein: CASSPGQSYNEQFF

D gene: NA
V gene: TRBV7-2
clone size: NA
J gene: TRBJ2-7
CDR3 DNA: TGTGCCAGCACCCTCCAGGGGTCCGGGCCCTACGAGCAGTACTTC
CDR3 protein: CASTLQGSGPYEQYF

D gene: TRBD2
V gene: TRBV10-3
clone size: NA
J gene: TRBJ2-1
CDR3 DNA: TGTGCCATCAGCCCCGGGAATAGCGGGAGGGAAGCTAATGAGCAGTTCTTC
CDR3 protein: CAISPGNSGREANEQFF

D gene: NA
V gene: TRBV27
clone size: NA
J gene: TRBJ2-2
CDR3 DNA: TGTGCCAGCAGGGGGCGCCTCACCGGGGAGCTGTTTTTT
CDR3 protein: CASRGRLTGELFF

D gene: NA
V gene: TRBV7-2
clone size: NA
J gene: TRBJ2-1
CDR3 DNA: TGTGCCAGCAGCTTAGGAAGGCGCGGCGATGAGCAGTTCTTC
CDR3 protein: CASSLGRRGDEQFF

D gene: TRBD1
V gene: TRBV3-1/TRBV3-2
clone size: NA
J gene: TRBJ1-2
CDR3 DNA: TGTGCCAGCAGCCAAGGATCCCGGGACAGGGCTAACTATGGCTACACCTTC
CDR3 protein: CASSQGSRDRANYGYTF

D gene: NA
V gene: TRBV7-8
clone size: NA
J gene: TRBJ1-2
CDR3 DNA: TGTGCCAGCAGCTTAAACCCCAACCGGGGGACCGGCTACACCTTC
CDR3 protein: CASSLNPNRGTGYTF

D gene: NA
V gene: TRBV5-1
clone size: NA
J gene: TRBJ1-1
CDR3 DNA: TGCGCCAGCAGCTTGGACTCCAACAGGGTGAACACTGAAGCTTTCTTT
CDR3 protein: CASSLDSNRVNTEAFF

D gene: TRBD2
V gene: TRBV12-3/TRBV12-4
clone size: NA
J gene: TRBJ2-7
CDR3 DNA: TGTGCCAGCACCTTCGGGGGGTACGAGCAGTACTTC
CDR3 protein: CASTFGGYEQYF

D gene: NA
V gene: TRBV2
clone size: NA
J gene: TRBJ2-5
CDR3 DNA: TGTGCCAGCAGCTCAGGGATCTTTGGGGAGACCCAGTACTTC
CDR3 protein: CASSSGIFGETQYF

D gene: NA
V gene: TRBV19
clone size: NA
J gene: TRBJ1-3
CDR3 DNA: TGTGCCAGTAGCCTCGTAATACCGAGGGGCCGGACTGGAAACACCATATATTTT
CDR3 protein: CASSLVIPRGRTGNTIYF

D gene: TRBD1
V gene: TRBV2
clone size: NA
J gene: TRBJ1-5
CDR3 DNA: TGTGCCAGCAGCCGCCAGGGGGGCAATCAGCCCCAGCATTTT
CDR3 protein: CASSRQGGNQPQHF

D gene: TRBD2
V gene: TRBV7-9
clone size: NA
J gene: TRBJ2-7
CDR3 DNA: TGTGCCAGCAGCTTAGCTCCCAGCGGGGGGCTCCTCAGCTCCTACGAGCAGTACTTC
CDR3 protein: CASSLAPSGGLLSSYEQYF

D gene: TRBD1
V gene: TRBV3-1/TRBV3-2
clone size: NA
J gene: TRBJ1-1
CDR3 DNA: TGTGCCAGCAGCCGGACAGGGCCGACTGAAGCTTTCTTT
CDR3 protein: CASSRTGPTEAFF

D gene: NA
V gene: TRBV3-1/TRBV3-2
clone size: NA
J gene: TRBJ2-5
CDR3 DNA: TGTGCCAGCAGCCAAGGTTTCGCGGAAGAGACCCAGTACTTC
CDR3 protein: CASSQGFAEETQYF

D gene: TRBD1
V gene: TRBV7-2
clone size: few
J gene: TRBJ1-1
CDR3 DNA: TGTGCCAGCAGCCCGGGACAGGGGAGGGGTGAAGCTTTCTTT
CDR3 protein: CASSPGQGRGEAFF

D gene: NA
V gene: TRBV7-9
clone size: NA
J gene: TRBJ1-5
CDR3 DNA: TGTGCCAGCAGCTTAGTAGGCAGTAATCAGCCCCAGCATTTT
CDR3 protein: CASSLVGSNQPQHF

D gene: NA
V gene: TRBV5-1
clone size: NA
J gene: TRBJ1-3
CDR3 DNA: TGCGCCAGCAGCCCCGGACCGAAAGGGGGAAACACCATATATTTT
CDR3 protein: CASSPGPKGGNTIYF